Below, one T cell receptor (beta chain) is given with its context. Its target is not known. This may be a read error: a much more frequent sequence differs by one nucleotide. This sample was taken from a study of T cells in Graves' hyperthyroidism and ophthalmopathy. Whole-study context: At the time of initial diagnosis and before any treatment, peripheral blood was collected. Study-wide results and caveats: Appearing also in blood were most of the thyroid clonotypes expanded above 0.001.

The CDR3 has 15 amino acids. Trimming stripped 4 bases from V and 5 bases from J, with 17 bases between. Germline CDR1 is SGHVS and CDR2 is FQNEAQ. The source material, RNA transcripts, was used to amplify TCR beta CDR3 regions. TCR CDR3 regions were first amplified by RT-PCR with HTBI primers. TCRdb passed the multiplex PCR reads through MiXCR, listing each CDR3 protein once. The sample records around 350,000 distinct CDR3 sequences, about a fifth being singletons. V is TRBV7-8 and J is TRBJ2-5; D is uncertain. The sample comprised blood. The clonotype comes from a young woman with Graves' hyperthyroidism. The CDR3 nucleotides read TGTGCCAGCAGCTCAGCGTCGGGTCTCCACGAGACCCAGTACTTC. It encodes CASSSASGLHETQYF.